A selection of T cell receptor beta chains follows, all from one sample in a study of a mutant IDH1 vaccine in newly diagnosed glioma. Data came from immunoSEQ multiplex PCR; TCRdb stores just in-frame clones and leaves some out. This table holds around 120,000 clones, around 80% found once. These receptors' antigens are unknown. This material consisted of PBMCs, taken from a glioma patient whose treatment included an IDH1 peptide vaccine. Receptor source: a man aged 40-55 years with glioma. The CDR3 runs from the conserved cysteine through the conserved F or W. Fields, in order: clone size, D gene, V gene, CDR3 length, J gene, CDR3 DNA, CDR3 protein. D genes are given only for firm matches. Some rows mark clone size as missing; the rest say once, few, many or name a class of expanded clone.

clone_size: NA; d_call: NA; v_call: TRBV11-3; cdr3_length: 15; j_call: TRBJ1-1; cdr3_nt: TGTGCCAGCAGCTTAGACTCAGGAGTGAACACTGAAGCTTTCTTT; cdr3_aa: CASSLDSGVNTEAFF
clone_size: few; d_call: TRBD1; v_call: TRBV2; cdr3_length: 15; j_call: TRBJ1-1; cdr3_nt: TGTGCCAGCACAGGACAGGGGAGAGTGAACACTGAAGCTTTCTTT; cdr3_aa: CASTGQGRVNTEAFF
clone_size: NA; d_call: TRBD1; v_call: TRBV7-7; cdr3_length: 15; j_call: TRBJ2-1; cdr3_nt: TGTGCTAGCAGCTTAGGACAGGGTCGGGACAATGAGCAGTTCTTC; cdr3_aa: CASSLGQGRDNEQFF
clone_size: NA; d_call: NA; v_call: TRBV2; cdr3_length: 14; j_call: TRBJ2-3; cdr3_nt: TGTGCCAGCAGTGAAATCGGGGGTACAGATACGCAGTATTTT; cdr3_aa: CASSEIGGTDTQYF
clone_size: few; d_call: NA; v_call: TRBV6-5; cdr3_length: 13; j_call: TRBJ1-1; cdr3_nt: TGTGCCAGCAGGGCCTATGGGGGCACTGAAGCTTTCTTT; cdr3_aa: CASRAYGGTEAFF
clone_size: NA; d_call: TRBD1; v_call: TRBV4-3; cdr3_length: 14; j_call: TRBJ1-1; cdr3_nt: TGCGCCAGCAGCCGAGGGGGGGACAGTACTGAAGCTTTCTTT; cdr3_aa: CASSRGGDSTEAFF
clone_size: NA; d_call: TRBD2; v_call: TRBV7-8; cdr3_length: 15; j_call: TRBJ2-4; cdr3_nt: TGTGCCAGCAGCCGGACTAGCGGTTCCAAAAACATTCAGTACTTC; cdr3_aa: CASSRTSGSKNIQYF
clone_size: NA; d_call: TRBD1; v_call: TRBV6-6; cdr3_length: 15; j_call: TRBJ2-3; cdr3_nt: TGTGCCAGCAGTCCCAGGGGGCTGGTCCCCGGTACGCAGTATTTT; cdr3_aa: CASSPRGLVPGTQYF
clone_size: few; d_call: NA; v_call: TRBV10-3; cdr3_length: 15; j_call: TRBJ1-1; cdr3_nt: TGTGCCATCAGTGACCCCTCTAAGGGAGGGACTGAAGCTTTCTTT; cdr3_aa: CAISDPSKGGTEAFF
clone_size: NA; d_call: TRBD2; v_call: TRBV30; cdr3_length: 15; j_call: TRBJ2-3; cdr3_nt: TGTGCCTTCAACAATGGGACTAGAAGCACAGATACGCAGTATTTT; cdr3_aa: CAFNNGTRSTDTQYF
clone_size: NA; d_call: NA; v_call: TRBV10-3; cdr3_length: 15; j_call: TRBJ1-5; cdr3_nt: TGTGCCATCAGTGAAAGTGAGGGGAGCAATCAGCCCCAGCATTTT; cdr3_aa: CAISESEGSNQPQHF
clone_size: NA; d_call: TRBD1; v_call: TRBV30; cdr3_length: 13; j_call: TRBJ2-7; cdr3_nt: TGTGCCTGGACCCAGGGACAGGGCTCCGAGCAGTACTTC; cdr3_aa: CAWTQGQGSEQYF
clone_size: NA; d_call: TRBD1; v_call: TRBV6-5; cdr3_length: 15; j_call: TRBJ1-2; cdr3_nt: TGTGCCAGCAGTTTTTACCCACAGGGGAACTATGGCTACACCTTC; cdr3_aa: CASSFYPQGNYGYTF
clone_size: few; d_call: TRBD1; v_call: TRBV19; cdr3_length: 16; j_call: TRBJ2-1; cdr3_nt: TGTGCCAGTAGTGCAGGACAGGGGGCAGGGAACAATGAGCAGTTCTTC; cdr3_aa: CASSAGQGAGNNEQFF
clone_size: many; d_call: TRBD1; v_call: TRBV4-3; cdr3_length: 15; j_call: TRBJ1-4; cdr3_nt: TGCGCCAGCAGCCAGGGGGACAGGGATAGTGAAAAACTGTTTTTT; cdr3_aa: CASSQGDRDSEKLFF
clone_size: NA; d_call: NA; v_call: TRBV7-9; cdr3_length: 15; j_call: TRBJ2-1; cdr3_nt: TGTGCCAGCAGCTCGCCGGGACATAACTACAATGAGCAGTTCTTC; cdr3_aa: CASSSPGHNYNEQFF
clone_size: NA; d_call: NA; v_call: TRBV27; cdr3_length: 14; j_call: TRBJ1-1; cdr3_nt: TGTGCCAGCAGTTTTGCTGGGGGGGGCCTTGAAGCTTTCTTT; cdr3_aa: CASSFAGGGLEAFF
clone_size: NA; d_call: TRBD2; v_call: TRBV5-1; cdr3_length: 15; j_call: TRBJ2-2; cdr3_nt: TGCGCCAGCAGCCCCTGGACTAGCGGGGACGGGGAGCTGTTTTTT; cdr3_aa: CASSPWTSGDGELFF
clone_size: once; d_call: NA; v_call: TRBV4-2; cdr3_length: 18; j_call: TRBJ2-3; cdr3_nt: TGTGCCAGCAGCCAAGACGGTCTGCCCCCCATGGGTACAGATACGCAGTATTTT; cdr3_aa: CASSQDGLPPMGTDTQYF
clone_size: NA; d_call: TRBD2; v_call: TRBV27; cdr3_length: 15; j_call: TRBJ2-5; cdr3_nt: TGTGCCAGCAGTTCCTCTAGCGGGGGGGGAGAGACCCAGTACTTC; cdr3_aa: CASSSSSGGGETQYF
clone_size: NA; d_call: TRBD1; v_call: TRBV19; cdr3_length: 16; j_call: TRBJ1-2; cdr3_nt: TGTGCCAGTAGTATAGATCGGGACAGATCTAACTATGGCTACACCTTC; cdr3_aa: CASSIDRDRSNYGYTF
clone_size: NA; d_call: TRBD2; v_call: TRBV4-3; cdr3_length: 15; j_call: TRBJ2-3; cdr3_nt: TGCGCCAGCAGCCGCTCAGCGGGGCGCACAGATACGCAGTATTTT; cdr3_aa: CASSRSAGRTDTQYF
clone_size: NA; d_call: NA; v_call: TRBV29-1; cdr3_length: 14; j_call: TRBJ2-7; cdr3_nt: TGCAGCGTTGAAGAGGTGGCCAGCCATCGGGAGCAGTACTTC; cdr3_aa: CSVEEVASHREQYF
clone_size: NA; d_call: TRBD2; v_call: TRBV7-9; cdr3_length: 11; j_call: TRBJ2-1; cdr3_nt: TGTGCCAGCTCCCTAGCGGATGAGCAGTTCTTC; cdr3_aa: CASSLADEQFF
clone_size: NA; d_call: TRBD2; v_call: TRBV7-2; cdr3_length: 14; j_call: TRBJ2-4; cdr3_nt: TGTGCCAGCAGCTTAGGGGGACTAGAGGCAGATCAGTACTTC; cdr3_aa: CASSLGGLEADQYF
clone_size: once; d_call: TRBD1; v_call: TRBV18; cdr3_length: 17; j_call: TRBJ1-2; cdr3_nt: TGTGCCAGCTCACCGACCAACACAGGGGTCCTAGGCTATGGCTACACCTTC; cdr3_aa: CASSPTNTGVLGYGYTF
clone_size: NA; d_call: TRBD1; v_call: TRBV30; cdr3_length: 14; j_call: TRBJ2-1; cdr3_nt: TGTGCCTGGCTGGGGGACAGGGGCTACAATGAGCAGTTCTTC; cdr3_aa: CAWLGDRGYNEQFF
clone_size: NA; d_call: NA; v_call: TRBV6-5; cdr3_length: 14; j_call: TRBJ1-1; cdr3_nt: TGTGCCAGCCGCGGTACAGGGACCAACACTGAAGCTTTCTTT; cdr3_aa: CASRGTGTNTEAFF
clone_size: once; d_call: TRBD1; v_call: TRBV5-1; cdr3_length: 16; j_call: TRBJ2-3; cdr3_nt: TGCGCCAGCAGCTCCCGGGACAGGGTCGTCACAGATACGCAGTATTTT; cdr3_aa: CASSSRDRVVTDTQYF
clone_size: few; d_call: TRBD1; v_call: TRBV18; cdr3_length: 14; j_call: TRBJ2-7; cdr3_nt: TGTGCCAGCTCACCTAACCGGGACAGTGGGGAGCAGTACTTC; cdr3_aa: CASSPNRDSGEQYF
clone_size: NA; d_call: TRBD1; v_call: TRBV27; cdr3_length: 16; j_call: TRBJ2-1; cdr3_nt: TGTGCCAGCAGCCAAAGAGGACAGGCGCTTGTCAATGAGCAGTTCTTC; cdr3_aa: CASSQRGQALVNEQFF
clone_size: NA; d_call: NA; v_call: TRBV29-1; cdr3_length: 14; j_call: TRBJ1-2; cdr3_nt: TGCAGCGTTAAGGTTCCAGGGCGGGGGTATGGCTACACCTTC; cdr3_aa: CSVKVPGRGYGYTF
clone_size: NA; d_call: TRBD1; v_call: TRBV5-4; cdr3_length: 14; j_call: TRBJ1-4; cdr3_nt: TGTGCCAGCAGCTTACAGGGGGCGGAGGAAAAACTGTTTTTT; cdr3_aa: CASSLQGAEEKLFF
clone_size: once; d_call: NA; v_call: TRBV5-5; cdr3_length: 18; j_call: TRBJ1-4; cdr3_nt: TGTGCCAGCACCTCGTGGTTAGAGGGACCTGCAACTAATGAAAAACTGTTTTTT; cdr3_aa: CASTSWLEGPATNEKLFF
clone_size: NA; d_call: TRBD1; v_call: TRBV6-5; cdr3_length: 14; j_call: TRBJ1-1; cdr3_nt: TGTGCCAGCAGCATCGGGACAGTTCGCGATGAAGCTTTCTTT; cdr3_aa: CASSIGTVRDEAFF
clone_size: NA; d_call: NA; v_call: TRBV6-5; cdr3_length: 12; j_call: TRBJ1-2; cdr3_nt: TGTGCCAGCGGGCAGGGTAACTATGGCTACACCTTC; cdr3_aa: CASGQGNYGYTF
clone_size: NA; d_call: TRBD1; v_call: TRBV7-2; cdr3_length: 13; j_call: TRBJ2-2; cdr3_nt: TGTGCCAGCAGACAGGGGTTTTCCGGGGAGCTGTTTTTT; cdr3_aa: CASRQGFSGELFF
clone_size: NA; d_call: NA; v_call: TRBV28; cdr3_length: 12; j_call: TRBJ2-7; cdr3_nt: TGTGCCAGCAGTTTACAAGTCTACGAGCAGTACTTC; cdr3_aa: CASSLQVYEQYF
clone_size: NA; d_call: NA; v_call: TRBV4-3; cdr3_length: 15; j_call: TRBJ2-7; cdr3_nt: TGCGCCAGCAGCCAGGGGGTGGTCAGGGTTTACGAGCAGTACTTC; cdr3_aa: CASSQGVVRVYEQYF
clone_size: few; d_call: NA; v_call: TRBV5-8; cdr3_length: 17; j_call: TRBJ2-7; cdr3_nt: TGTGCCAGCAGCTCCCCCACCCATGTAGCCGGAACCTACGAGCAGTACTTC; cdr3_aa: CASSSPTHVAGTYEQYF
clone_size: NA; d_call: TRBD1; v_call: TRBV7-8; cdr3_length: 16; j_call: TRBJ1-5; cdr3_nt: TGTGCCAGCAGCCATGAGACAGGGCTTAGCAATCAGCCCCAGCATTTT; cdr3_aa: CASSHETGLSNQPQHF
clone_size: NA; d_call: TRBD2; v_call: TRBV6-5; cdr3_length: 15; j_call: TRBJ2-5; cdr3_nt: TGTGCCAGCAGTCCTACTAGCGGGAGCCAAGAGACCCAGTACTTC; cdr3_aa: CASSPTSGSQETQYF
clone_size: NA; d_call: NA; v_call: TRBV4-1; cdr3_length: 16; j_call: TRBJ2-1; cdr3_nt: TGCGCCAGCAGCCAACTTAGGGGTCCTATAAACAATGAGCAGTTCTTC; cdr3_aa: CASSQLRGPINNEQFF
clone_size: once; d_call: NA; v_call: TRBV4-2; cdr3_length: 16; j_call: TRBJ2-1; cdr3_nt: TGTGCCAGCAGCCAAGAAAGTGGAAGCTCCTACAATGAGCAGTTCTTC; cdr3_aa: CASSQESGSSYNEQFF
clone_size: few; d_call: NA; v_call: TRBV19; cdr3_length: 13; j_call: TRBJ1-2; cdr3_nt: TGTGCCAGTAGTCCAGCGACCGCCTATGGCTACACCTTC; cdr3_aa: CASSPATAYGYTF
clone_size: NA; d_call: NA; v_call: TRBV5-6; cdr3_length: 16; j_call: TRBJ2-3; cdr3_nt: TGTGCCAGCAGTATCGGCGCCGGCCCTAGCACAGATACGCAGTATTTT; cdr3_aa: CASSIGAGPSTDTQYF